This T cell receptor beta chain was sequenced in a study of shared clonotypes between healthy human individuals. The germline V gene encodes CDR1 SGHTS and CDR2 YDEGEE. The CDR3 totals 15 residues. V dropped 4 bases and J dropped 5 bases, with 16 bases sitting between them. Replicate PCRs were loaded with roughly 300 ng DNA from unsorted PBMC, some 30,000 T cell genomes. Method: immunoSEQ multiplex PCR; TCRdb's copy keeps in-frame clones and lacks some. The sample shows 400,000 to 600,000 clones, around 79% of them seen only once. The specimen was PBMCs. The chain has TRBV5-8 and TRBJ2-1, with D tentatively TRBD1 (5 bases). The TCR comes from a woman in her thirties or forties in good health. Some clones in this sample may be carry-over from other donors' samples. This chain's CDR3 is CASSLGQGQHNEQFF. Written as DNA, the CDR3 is TGTGCCAGCAGCCTTGGTCAGGGTCAACACAATGAGCAGTTCTTC.